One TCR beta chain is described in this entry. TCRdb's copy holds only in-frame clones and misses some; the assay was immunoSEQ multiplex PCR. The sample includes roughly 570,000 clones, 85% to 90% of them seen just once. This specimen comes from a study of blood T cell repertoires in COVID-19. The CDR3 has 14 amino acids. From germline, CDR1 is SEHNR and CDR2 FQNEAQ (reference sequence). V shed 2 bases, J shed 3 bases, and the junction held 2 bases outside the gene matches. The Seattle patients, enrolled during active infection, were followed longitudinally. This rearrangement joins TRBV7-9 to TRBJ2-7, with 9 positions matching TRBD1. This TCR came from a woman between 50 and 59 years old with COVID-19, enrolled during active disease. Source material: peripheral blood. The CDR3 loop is CASSLPGQGYEQYF. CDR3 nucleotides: TGTGCCAGCAGCTTACCGGGACAGGGCTACGAGCAGTACTTC.